This T cell receptor beta chain was documented in a study of shared clonotypes between healthy human individuals. At deep level, the assay was performed. Method: immunoSEQ multiplex PCR; TCRdb's copy keeps in-frame clones and lacks some. Here the sample spans millions of clones, 85% to 95% being singletons. The clonotype originates from a man younger than 35 in good health. Sequenced material: naive CD4+ T cells sorted from blood. The subset denotes: CD45RA+ positively selected.

The CDR3, as DNA: TGCGCCAGCAGCCTGTGGGGGCCGGGACAGGGGAACACTGAAGCTTTCTTT. Amino acid sequence: CASSLWGPGQGNTEAFF. The rearrangement joins TRBV5-1 to TRBJ1-1; 9 nucleotides align to TRBD1. Germline V lookup: CDR1 SGHRS, CDR2 YFSETQ. There are 17 residues in the CDR3. The junction had 11 bases not matched to a gene; V was cut back by 4 bases and J by 1 base.